The TCR beta chain described here comes from a study of monozygotic twins with cystic fibrosis. Background on the study: Roughly 2.8 micrograms of fragmented DNA underwent roughly 16 PCR cycles for library preparation. Overall study results and limits: V usage most resembled the co-twin in 13 of 16 pairs. Unrelated CF individuals shared fewer identical clonotypes than monozygotic CF twins. Low clonality (median 0.0095) suggested a mostly naive repertoire.

A remark on this clone: Its target is unknown.

Using immunoSEQ multiplex PCR, the repertoire was profiled, and TCRdb retains in-frame clones only, with some absent. This table has around 10,000 clones, over 99% appearing once. Material: blood. This receptor was identified in a young man with cystic fibrosis.

As DNA, the CDR3 is TGCGCCAGCAGCCCAATTCTGACTAACGGGGAGCTGTTTTTT. This sequence encodes CASSPILTNGELFF. The J gene is TRBJ2-2, the V gene TRBV4-1; D possibly corresponds to TRBD2 (5 bases). CDR3 length: 14 amino acids. The germline gives CDR1 MGHRA, CDR2 YSYEKL. The germline V and J ends were trimmed by 4 bases and 7 bases, with 13 bases remaining between them.